A single sample is the source of the 17 T cell receptor beta chains below, sequenced in a study of response to subunit inactivated influenza vaccine. TCRdb called the RT-PCR reads again in MiXCR, with one record for every CDR3 protein. The repertoire holds around 480,000 distinct CDR3 sequences, with 9.5% to 13% as singletons. The source was PBMCs from blood, collected 40 to 50 days after vaccination. The receptors were sampled from a man aged 45 to 65 who received an inactivated influenza vaccine.

This clonotype was counted at least ten times. J is TRBJ2-5 and V is TRBV6-5; unclear D gene. The germline CDR1 and CDR2 sequences are MNHEY and SVGAGI. The CDR3 runs 14 residues. V was cut by 2 bases and J by 1 base, with 8 bases left in between. The DNA of the CDR3 is TGTGCCAGCAGTTACGGGGATAGCCAAGAGACCCAGTACTTC. It specifies CASSYGDSQETQYF.

This clonotype showed up many times. The chain combines TRBV29-1 with TRBJ1-1; D is unclear. The CDR3 has 11 residues. Germline V gives CDR1 SQVTM, CDR2 ANQGSEA. V shed 3 bases and J shed 8 bases, with 10 bases lying between them. The CDR3 DNA reads as TGCAGCGTTGACAATGCAGGCGAAGCTTTCTTT. Protein sequence: CSVDNAGEAFF.

This clonotype was counted between two and nine times. The V gene is TRBV7-2, the J gene TRBJ2-7; 7 positions match TRBD2. The CDR3 has 15 amino acids. Unmatched junction bases numbered 10, after V lost 6 bases and J lost 2 bases. Germline-derived CDR1 and CDR2 are SGHTA and FQGNSA. The CDR3 region is CASRPALARAYEQYF. CDR3 coding DNA: TGTGCCAGCAGGCCAGCACTAGCGAGGGCCTACGAGCAGTACTTC.

V gene TRBV12-3 or TRBV12-4 combines with J gene TRBJ2-5; 13 nucleotides line up with TRBD2. CDR3 length: 17 residues. The V and J ends lost 5 bases and 5 bases, in that order; junction bases with no gene match: 11. This CDR3 is CASSPRTSGGYLETQYF. The DNA of the CDR3 is TGTGCCAGCAGTCCCCGGACTAGCGGGGGATACCTCGAGACCCAGTACTTC.

V gene TRBV3-1 combines with J gene TRBJ2-5; D not resolved. V was clipped by 4 bases and J by 2 bases, with 17 bases between them. Per germline, CDR1 LGHDT and CDR2 YNNKEL (reference sequence). This CDR3 spans 16 amino acids. The CDR3 protein is CASSLFRVRTQETQYF. The CDR3 coding sequence is TGTGCCAGCAGCCTTTTTCGGGTCAGAACACAAGAGACCCAGTACTTC.

At least ten counts were recorded for this clonotype. The chain is built from TRBV5-1 and TRBJ2-3; D tentatively reads TRBD1 or TRBD2 (5 bases each). Germline V gives CDR1 SGHRS, CDR2 YFSETQ. This CDR3 region has 15 residues. Between the trimmed V and J ends, which lost 1 base and 1 base, there was a span of 10 bases. The CDR3, as DNA: TGCGCCAGCAGCTTGATGGGGACGGGCACAGATACGCAGTATTTT. Translating gives CASSLMGTGTDTQYF.

The V call is TRBV20-1, the J call TRBJ2-5, with 16 bases fitting TRBD2. Germline V CDR1 and CDR2: DFQATT, SNEGSKA (reference sequence). The CDR3 consists of 16 residues. V was clipped by 3 bases and J by 5 bases; unmatched bases: 6. The CDR3 DNA reads as TGCAGTGCTAGCGGGACTAGCGGGAGGGCCGTGGAGACCCAGTACTTC. It codes for CSASGTSGRAVETQYF.

In its sample, this clonotype was seen a few times. For the CDR3, the DNA is TGTGCCAGCAGCGGTACGGTAGCGGGAGCAGATACGCAGTATTTT. Its translation is CASSGTVAGADTQYF. The chain joins TRBV6-2 or TRBV6-3 to TRBJ2-3, with 9 nucleotides matching TRBD2. The V gene's germline CDR1 is MNHEY and CDR2 SVGEGT. This CDR3 comprises 15 residues. V lost 6 bases to trimming and J lost 4 bases; unmatched junction nucleotides: 8.

Written as DNA, the CDR3 is TGTGCCAGCAGTACCCCCGACAGGACCCTAGGAAACACCATATATTTT. Its translation is CASSTPDRTLGNTIYF. This chain joins TRBV12-3 or TRBV12-4 and TRBJ1-3; maybe TRBD1 (6 bases). This CDR3 is 16 amino acids long. Deletions cut 5 bases from V and 4 bases from J, with 18 bases between.

The rearrangement joins TRBV4-1 to TRBJ1-1; D gene uncertain. The germline V and J ends were trimmed by 3 bases and 1 base, with 15 bases remaining between them. CDR1 and CDR2 (germline): MGHRA, YSYEKL. CDR3 length: 16 residues. The CDR3 spells CASSHPWGDGNTEAFF. For the CDR3, the DNA is TGCGCCAGCAGCCATCCATGGGGTGACGGGAACACTGAAGCTTTCTTT.

This clonotype has more than one count but fewer than ten. This sequence joins TRBV15 and TRBJ2-5, with D uncertain. Germline values: CDR1 LNHNV, CDR2 YYDKDF (reference sequence). The CDR3 has 15 amino acids. V dropped 3 bases and J dropped 4 bases, with 15 bases sitting between them. This CDR3 reads CATSSTMTSTETQYF. The CDR3 DNA reads as TGTGCCACCAGCAGTACCATGACCTCAACAGAGACCCAGTACTTC.

This clonotype was counted a few times. The V gene is TRBV6-5, the J gene TRBJ1-1; possibly TRBD1 for D (5 bases). Germline V gene lookup returns CDR1 MNHEY and CDR2 SVGAGI. The CDR3 length is 15 residues. Trimming cost V 2 bases and J 5 bases, with 15 bases left between them. In nucleotides, the CDR3 is TGTGCCAGCAGTTACGCCTTACGGGGACCGACTGAAGCTTTCTTT. It specifies CASSYALRGPTEAFF.

V usage is TRBV12-3 or TRBV12-4 and J usage is TRBJ2-7, with D tentatively TRBD1 or TRBD2 (5 bases each). With 5 bases removed from V and 5 bases from J, the gap between germline ends came to 13 bases. The CDR3 length is 13 residues. The CDR3 DNA follows: TGTGCCAGCAGTCCCCGGGTGGGACACGAGCAGTACTTC. This translates into CASSPRVGHEQYF.

The chain has TRBV11-1 and TRBJ2-5; TRBD1 agrees at 9 bases. The CDR3 totals 18 residues. Germline V lookup: CDR1 SGHAT, CDR2 FQDESV (reference sequence). Trimming cost V 5 bases and J 0 bases; bases outside gene matches: 13. The DNA of the CDR3 is TGTGCCAGCAGCGGCCTACCGGGACAGGGACTGTACCAAGAGACCCAGTACTTC. Its translation: CASSGLPGQGLYQETQYF.

This chain joins TRBV6-5 and TRBJ1-6; D is possibly TRBD1 (6 bases). This CDR3 spans 15 amino acids. The V end was cut by 2 bases, the J end by 7 bases, with 12 bases between. Germline CDR1 and CDR2: MNHEY and SVGAGI. The CDR3 DNA is TGTGCCAGCAGTTACAAGGACAGCAAAAATTCACCCCTCCACTTT. Its protein product is CASSYKDSKNSPLHF.

A few counts support this clonotype. The J gene is TRBJ2-3, the V gene TRBV6-2 or TRBV6-3; 8 nucleotides align to TRBD1. CDR3 length equals 15 residues. Germline CDR1 MNHEY, CDR2 SVGEGT. V gave up 3 bases and J gave up 1 base; unmatched junction bases: 3. CDR3 DNA sequence: TGTGCCAGCAGTTATTTGGGACAGGGCACAGATACGCAGTATTTT. Translated: CASSYLGQGTDTQYF.

This clonotype was observed a few times. The CDR3 nucleotides are TGTGCCAGCAGCTTACGTAGCAGCTCCTACGAGCAGTACTTC. Translating gives CASSLRSSSYEQYF. V and J are TRBV11-1 and TRBJ2-7, with D hard to call. The V and J ends lost 2 bases and 0 bases respectively, with 8 bases between them. The CDR3 totals 14 residues. Germline values: CDR1 SGHAT, CDR2 FQDESV (reference sequence).